The 20 T cell receptor beta chains listed next were all sequenced from one sample in a study of T-cell memory formation after mild COVID-19. TCRdb re-derived calls from the 5' RACE reads in MiXCR, one entry per CDR3 protein. Among about 320,000 distinct CDR3 sequences listed, around an eighth were seen once. The specimen sequenced was PBMCs or a T cell subset sorted from them (not recorded which). The source is a man aged 18 to 30 who had mild COVID-19 (a few samples of this study predate the infection). Cell type and time point are not known.

The sample holds a few counts of this clonotype. DNA of the CDR3: TGTGCCACCATCCTAAAGGGGGTCTCTGGGGCCAACGTCCTGACTTTC. The encoded protein is CATILKGVSGANVLTF. This chain uses TRBV24-1 with TRBJ2-6; possibly TRBD1 for D (6 bases). Germline loops: CDR1 KGHDR, CDR2 SFDVKD. The CDR3 totals 16 residues. V dropped 8 bases and J dropped 0 bases, with 13 bases sitting between them.

V gene TRBV29-1 combines with J gene TRBJ1-2; D possibly corresponds to TRBD1 (5 bases). With 4 bases removed from V and 2 bases from J, the gap between germline ends came to 11 bases. This CDR3 is built from 13 residues. Germline CDR1 and CDR2: SQVTM and ANQGSEA. For the CDR3, the DNA is TGCAGCGTTGCGACGGGGGAGAACTATGGCTACACCTTC. Its protein is CSVATGENYGYTF.

This clonotype occurred many times. The V and J genes are TRBV7-7 and TRBJ2-5; tentative D call: TRBD1 (5 bases). Trimming pared 3 bases from V and 5 bases from J, leaving 16 bases between. This CDR3 is built from 15 residues. Germline-derived CDR1 and CDR2 are SSHAT and FNYEAQ (reference sequence). In DNA, the CDR3 is TGTGCCAGCAGCTTGAGCAGGGTTGGGTCGGAGACCCAGTACTTC. This encodes CASSLSRVGSETQYF.

The J gene is TRBJ1-2, the V gene TRBV2; 7 nucleotides align to TRBD1. The V gene's germline CDR1 is SNHLY and CDR2 FYNNEI. The CDR3 has 13 amino acids. The ends lost 6 bases at V and 8 bases at J; junction bases unmatched: 9. The CDR3 sequence is CASRTTGEGGYTF. As DNA, the CDR3 is TGTGCCAGCAGGACAACAGGGGAAGGCGGCTACACCTTC. The complete variable domain, with remaining parts taken from reference TRBV2 and TRBJ1-2, reads EPEVTQTPSHQVTQMGQEVILRCVPISNHLYFYWYRQILGQKVEFLVSFYNNEISEKSEIFDDQFSVERPDGSNFTLKIRSTKLEDSAMYFCASRTTGEGGYTFGSGTRLTVV.

This rearrangement joins TRBV12-3 or TRBV12-4 to TRBJ2-5; 8 positions agree with TRBD2. This CDR3 has 14 amino acids. The V segment lost 7 bases and the J segment 5 bases; nucleotides outside the gene matches: 9. CDR3 DNA sequence: TGTGCCAGCACCCGGGAGGGGATGTGGGAGACCCAGTACTTC. This translates into CASTREGMWETQYF.

This clonotype was seen repeatedly, ten times or more. The rearrangement links TRBV7-6 to TRBJ2-7, with 7 bases identical to TRBD1. The germline gives CDR1 SGHVS, CDR2 FNYEAQ. The V and J ends lost 8 bases and 4 bases, in that order; junction bases with no gene match: 17. The CDR3 consists of 16 residues. The chain's CDR3 is CASALETGPYSYEQYF. CDR3 in DNA: TGTGCCAGCGCCCTGGAGACAGGGCCTTACTCTTACGAGCAGTACTTC.

This clonotype was found many times. V and J are TRBV20-1 and TRBJ2-1; 10 bases align to TRBD2. V lost 5 bases, J lost 9 bases, and 13 bases stayed unmatched. The CDR3 extends over 15 amino acids. Germline V gene lookup returns CDR1 DFQATT and CDR2 SNEGSKA (reference sequence). CDR3 bases: TGCAGTGCTCCCTTAGCGGGGGGTCTCCTGGGTGAGCAGTTCTTC. Translated, it gives CSAPLAGGLLGEQFF.

The J gene is TRBJ2-5, the V gene TRBV7-2; TRBD2 agrees at 7 bases. J lost 9 bases, V lost 5 bases, and 15 bases had no gene match. Germline V CDR1 and CDR2: SGHTA, FQGNSA. The CDR3 spans 15 residues. The CDR3 nucleotides read TGTGCCAGCAGCACTATGGTAGCGGGTCCAGGGTCCCAGTACTTC. Its protein product is CASSTMVAGPGSQYF.

J is TRBJ1-2 and V is TRBV6-2 or TRBV6-3; 10 nucleotides align to TRBD1. CDR1 is MNHEY, CDR2 SVGEGT, per germline. V lost 6 bases, J lost 5 bases, and 6 bases stayed unmatched. The CDR3 runs 14 residues. The CDR3 DNA reads TGTGCCAGCAGGACTCCGGGACAGGGGTATGGCTACACCTTC. This gives the protein CASRTPGQGYGYTF.

This clonotype was counted between two and nine times. V gene TRBV3-1 combines with J gene TRBJ2-5, with D maybe TRBD1 (6 bases). Germline lookup yields CDR1 LGHDT and CDR2 YNNKEL (reference sequence). This CDR3 region has 14 residues. Trimming left V 2 bases short and J 5 bases short, with 12 bases between. The CDR3 sequence is CASSQSGVGETQYF. The CDR3 DNA reads as TGTGCCAGCAGCCAATCAGGGGTGGGGGAGACCCAGTACTTC.

The rearrangement links TRBV6-5 to TRBJ2-7; 9 bases agree with TRBD2. V lost 10 bases to trimming and J lost 4 bases; unmatched junction nucleotides: 11. The CDR3 is 14 amino acids. Germline assignment: CDR1 MNHEY and CDR2 SVGAGI. The CDR3 reads CATSLSGGKYEQYF. The CDR3 nucleotides read TGTGCCACCTCCCTCAGCGGGGGGAAATACGAGCAGTACTTC.

J is TRBJ2-7 and V is TRBV20-1; unclear D gene. Germline assignment: CDR1 DFQATT and CDR2 SNEGSKA (reference sequence). The V and J ends lost 0 bases and 0 bases respectively, with 9 bases between them. This CDR3 is 14 amino acids long. CDR3 in DNA: TGCAGTGCTAGAGATACGGCTAGCTCCTACGAGCAGTACGTC. This encodes CSARDTASSYEQYV.

The V and J genes are TRBV7-2 and TRBJ2-7; no reliable D call. The ends were cut back, 6 bases at V and 5 bases at J, with 11 bases in the middle. Germline CDR1 is SGHTA and CDR2 is FQGNSA. CDR3 length equals 12 residues. The CDR3 bases are TGTGCCAGCAGTCACCCGGTTAACGAGCAGTACTTC. Translating it yields CASSHPVNEQYF.

This clonotype was picked up many times. The chain carries TRBV5-8 and TRBJ1-2; D is uncertain. There are 13 residues in the CDR3. Germline CDR1 and CDR2: SGHTS and YDEGEE. Trimming cost V 1 base and J 1 base, with 5 bases left between them. The CDR3 nucleotides read TGTGCCAGCAGCTTGTTAGTTAACTATGGCTACACCTTC. This gives the protein CASSLLVNYGYTF.

The chain is built from TRBV13 and TRBJ1-1; no definite D call. Germline loops: CDR1 PRHDT, CDR2 FYEKMQ (reference sequence). This CDR3 has 15 amino acids. The V gene lost 0 bases and the J gene lost 0 bases, with 8 bases spanning the gap. CDR3 DNA sequence: TGTGCCAGCAGCTTAGGTAGAGGAGTGAACACTGAAGCTTTCTTT. Its translation: CASSLGRGVNTEAFF.

The chain has TRBV6-2 or TRBV6-3 and TRBJ2-7, with D perhaps TRBD2 (5 bases). Germline assignment: CDR1 MNHEY and CDR2 SVGEGT. The CDR3 extends over 15 amino acids. Trimming shortened V by 6 bases and J by 1 base, and 16 bases separated the two germline ends. The DNA of the CDR3 is TGTGCCAGCAGCCCGGGGTATAGTCATTCCTACGAGCAGTACGTC. This sequence encodes CASSPGYSHSYEQYV.

This clonotype has a handful of counts. The chain carries TRBV9 and TRBJ2-7; 9 bases are a match to TRBD1. This CDR3 is built from 15 residues. The V and J ends lost 0 bases and 5 bases, in that order; junction bases with no gene match: 6. Germline V gives CDR1 SGDLS, CDR2 YYNGEE. CDR3 in amino acids: CASSVEGTGYNEQYF. The CDR3 DNA is TGTGCCAGCAGCGTAGAGGGGACAGGGTACAACGAGCAGTACTTC.

In this sample, this clonotype turned up many times. The chain has TRBV7-2 and TRBJ2-2; D is undetermined. The CDR3 loop spans 12 amino acids. From germline, CDR1 is SGHTA and CDR2 FQGNSA. V was clipped by 8 bases and J by 5 bases, with 9 bases between them. Here the CDR3 DNA reads TGTGCCAGCGGCCCTTCGACCGGGGAGCTGTTTTTT. Translating it yields CASGPSTGELFF. The full variable domain, rest sourced from reference TRBV7-2 and TRBJ2-2, is GAGVSQSPSNKVTEKGKDVELRCDPISGHTALYWYRQSLGQGLEFLIYFQGNSAPDKSGLPSDRFSAERTGGSVSTLTIQRTQQEDSAVYLCASGPSTGELFFGEGSRLTVL.

The chain couples TRBV6-1 to TRBJ2-6, with 7 bases identical to TRBD2. V was pared by 4 bases and J by 0 bases, with 3 bases of the junction left unmatched. This CDR3 spans 16 amino acids. Germline-derived CDR1 and CDR2 are MNHNS and SASEGT. CDR3 coding DNA: TGTGCCAGCAGTGCGCTAGCGGACTCTGGGGCCAACGTCCTGACTTTC. It yields the protein CASSALADSGANVLTF.

The chain combines TRBV20-1 with TRBJ2-1; the match to TRBD2 covers 15 bases. Trimming removed 6 bases from V and 8 bases from J; junction bases left unmatched: 8. CDR3 length: 15 residues. Per the germline V gene, CDR1 is DFQATT and CDR2 is SNEGSKA (reference sequence). CDR3: CSARTSGGASDEQFF. CDR3 bases: TGCAGTGCCCGGACTAGCGGGGGGGCCAGTGATGAGCAGTTCTTC.